This record looks at one T cell receptor beta chain sequence and its context. Some clones are missing from TCRdb's copy, which holds only in-frame ones; the method was immunoSEQ multiplex PCR. The profile shows 35,000 to 45,000 clones, around 93% of them singletons. The entry originates in a study of T cell changes during pregnancy in multiple sclerosis. V was clipped by 2 bases and J by 0 bases, with 15 bases between them. The germline gives CDR1 SGHDT, CDR2 YYEEEE. This CDR3 has 17 residues. Sequences were derived from CD4+ T cells from peripheral blood mononuclear cells, sampled in the first trimester of pregnancy. This receptor was taken from a female donor with multiple sclerosis, enrolled in a pregnancy study. This chain connects TRBV5-6 to TRBJ1-3, with D possibly TRBD1 on 6 matching bases. The CDR3: CASSLRGQLTSGNTIYF. CDR3 nucleotide sequence: TGTGCCAGCAGCTTACGAGGACAGCTTACCTCTGGAAACACCATATATTTT.